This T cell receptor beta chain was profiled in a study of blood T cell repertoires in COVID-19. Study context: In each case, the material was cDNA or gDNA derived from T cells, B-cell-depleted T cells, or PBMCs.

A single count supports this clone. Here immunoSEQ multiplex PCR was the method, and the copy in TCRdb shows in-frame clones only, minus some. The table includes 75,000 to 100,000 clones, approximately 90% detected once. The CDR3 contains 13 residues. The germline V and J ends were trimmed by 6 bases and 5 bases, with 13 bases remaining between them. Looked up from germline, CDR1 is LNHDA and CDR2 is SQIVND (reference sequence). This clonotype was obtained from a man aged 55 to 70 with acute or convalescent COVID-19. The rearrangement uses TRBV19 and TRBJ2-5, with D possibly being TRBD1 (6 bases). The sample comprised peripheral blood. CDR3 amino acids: CASRDRYPETQYF. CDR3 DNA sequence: TGTGCCAGTAGAGACAGGTATCCGGAGACCCAGTACTTC. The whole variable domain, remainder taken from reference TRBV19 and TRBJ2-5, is DGGITQSPKYLFRKEGQNVTLSCEQNLNHDAMYWYRQDPGQGLRLIYYSQIVNDFQKGDIAEGYSVSREKKESFPLTVTSAQKNPTAFYLCASRDRYPETQYFGPGTRLLVL.